The clone carrying this T cell receptor beta chain appeared a few times. Its cognate antigen is unknown. These data originate in a study of cytomegalovirus exposure and HLA in healthy donors. Amplification used 60 Vbeta primers and 13 Jbeta primers. The table came from immunoSEQ multiplex PCR; TCRdb's copy has only in-frame clones and leaves some out. The sample includes around 210,000 clones, approximately 81% seen only once; the top ten take 0.2% to 0.25%. The study, taken as a whole, reports: Reportedly, cytomegalovirus status was diagnosed with high sensitivity and specificity. According to a later analysis, most TCR beta chains associated with CMV appeared HLA-restricted.

The source is a girl aged 2-10 years in good health and CMV-seronegative. The sample consisted of PBMCs.

In nucleotides, the CDR3 is TGTGCCAGCAGCTTGGGGACTAGCGGGAGTTCAGATACGCAGTATTTT. Translation gives CASSLGTSGSSDTQYF. The chain joins TRBV5-8 to TRBJ2-3; 13 positions agree with TRBD2. Per germline, CDR1 SGHTS and CDR2 YDEGEE. The CDR3 is 16 residues long. Trimming removed 0 bases from V and 4 bases from J; junction bases left unmatched: 2.